The 9 T cell receptor beta chains given below trace back to one sample, sequenced in a study of control samples from healthy donors and cancer patients. The data were produced by immunoSEQ multiplex PCR, yet TCRdb's version contains in-frame clones alone and is incomplete. This sample yields approximately 150,000 clones, of which roughly 94% are seen a single time; roughly 14% belongs to the top ten. Sequencing was done on a sample of blood. Receptors were obtained from a middle-aged man in good health.

This chain links TRBV9 with TRBJ2-5; D is possibly TRBD1 (5 bases). The CDR3 is made up of 14 amino acids. V was shortened by 2 bases and J by 4 bases, with 12 bases between the two germline ends. Germline V lookup: CDR1 SGDLS, CDR2 YYNGEE. The CDR3 is CASSVRHRGETQYF. In DNA, the CDR3 is TGTGCCAGCAGCGTCCGGCATAGGGGAGAGACCCAGTACTTC. Full variable domain (outside the CDR3, taken from reference TRBV9 and TRBJ2-5): DSGVTQTPKHLITATGQRVTLRCSPRSGDLSVYWYQQSLDQGLQFLIQYYNGEERAKGNILERFSAQQFPDLHSELNLSSLELGDSALYFCASSVRHRGETQYFGPGTRLLVL.

The chain is built from TRBV15 and TRBJ2-1; 7 bases map to TRBD2. With 2 bases clipped from V and 5 bases from J, the junction kept 12 bases outside the gene matches. Germline lookup yields CDR1 LNHNV and CDR2 YYDKDF (reference sequence). This CDR3 comprises 17 residues. CDR3 in DNA: TGTGCCACCAGCAGAAGTAGGCGGGACTACTTAAACAATGAGCAGTTCTTC. This sequence encodes CATSRSRRDYLNNEQFF.

The rearrangement uses TRBV18 and TRBJ1-4; D is unclear. With 0 bases removed from V and 8 bases from J, the gap between germline ends came to 7 bases. Germline CDR1 and CDR2: KGHSH and LQKENI. This CDR3 is built from 13 residues. The CDR3 protein is CASSPPTREKLFF. CDR3 nucleotide sequence: TGTGCCAGCTCACCACCGACCAGGGAAAAACTGTTTTTT.

In its sample, this clone was seen once. The J gene is TRBJ2-5, the V gene TRBV29-1; D possibly uses TRBD1 or TRBD2 (5 bases each). Trimming cost V 7 bases and J 1 base, with 16 bases left between them. This CDR3 has 14 residues. Germline V lookup: CDR1 SQVTM, CDR2 ANQGSEA. CDR3 in amino acids: CSARGPTVQETQYF. As DNA, the CDR3 is TGCAGCGCCCGGGGACCGACTGTCCAAGAGACCCAGTACTTC.

The sample holds a few counts of this clone. The chain uses TRBV4-3 and TRBJ1-5; no definite D call. Trimming took 4 bases from V and 4 from J, leaving 8 bases between them. The CDR3 length is 13 residues. Germline CDR1 and CDR2: LGHNA and YSLEER. The CDR3 is CASSLEQNQPQHF. The CDR3 DNA reads as TGCGCCAGCAGCCTGGAGCAGAATCAGCCCCAGCATTTT.

The gene calls are TRBV6-5 and TRBJ2-7; TRBD2 matches at 7 bases. Germline V gene lookup returns CDR1 MNHEY and CDR2 SVGAGI. V was clipped by 0 bases and J by 1 base; unmatched bases: 3. CDR3 length: 15 residues. The CDR3 DNA reads as TGTGCCAGCAGTTACTCCGGCGGGAGATCCTACGAGCAGTACTTC. As protein: CASSYSGGRSYEQYF.

The genes are TRBV3-1 (or the pseudogene TRBV3-2) and TRBJ1-2; D is unclear. Germline V gene lookup returns CDR1 LGHDT and CDR2 YNNKEL (reference sequence). V lost 3 bases and J 8 bases, leaving 10 bases between the germline ends. CDR3 length: 12 amino acids. The CDR3: CASSQETYGYTF. The DNA of the CDR3 is TGTGCCAGCAGCCAGGAGACTTACGGCTACACCTTC.

V and J are TRBV29-1 and TRBJ1-3; D call uncertain. Trimming left V 2 bases short and J 0 bases short, with 5 bases between. The CDR3 has 13 amino acids. CDR1 SQVTM and CDR2 ANQGSEA come from the germline V gene. Written as DNA, the CDR3 is TGCAGCGTTGAATCGTACTCTGGAAACACCATATATTTT. This sequence encodes CSVESYSGNTIYF.

V is TRBV27 and J is TRBJ2-1; D tentatively fits TRBD1 or TRBD2 (6 bases each). V shed 3 bases and J shed 9 bases, with 9 bases lying between them. CDR1 is MNHEY, CDR2 SMNVEV, per germline (reference sequence). The length of the CDR3 is 12 residues. The DNA for the CDR3 is TGTGCCAGCAGTTTTGGGGGGCTTGAGCAGTTCTTC. Amino acid sequence: CASSFGGLEQFF.